This entry describes one T cell receptor (beta chain). The clone's antigen remains unknown. Base quality data are lacking; no much larger clone is found one base away. Other DNA sequences within the sample encode an identical CDR3. This specimen comes from a study of shared clonotypes between healthy human individuals (dated by TCRdb to about 2020). Study-wide context: A few men and a couple of women, aged 18 to 49 years, made up the cohort. To estimate repertoire size and how much clonotypes are shared between individuals, the study performed deep sequencing of blood TCR repertoires from roughly five healthy adults. For each donor, CD4 naive and CD4 memory were each run on three plates, CD8 naive on two plates, and CD8 memory on one plate. Each donor's leukapheresis produced roughly between about 0.8 and 10 billion PBMCs. To increase sequencing depth and limit assay-specific biases, TCR repertoire library preparation and sequencing were carried out by different laboratories using diverse techniques. What the authors observed across the whole study: Incomplete sequencing was indicated by rarefaction of sorted-subset datasets, despite the large sequencing depth. The genetic and exposure-history diversity represented was limited by the small number of donors. Across four donors, roughly 5% of naive CD4, 3.5% of naive CD8, under 2.5% of memory CD4, and under 0.45% of memory CD8 clonotypes were shared. Naive subsets generally had larger estimated clonotype richness than memory subsets did. Sampling was limited to blood, and TCR repertoires in tissue likely differ from TCR repertoires in blood. Based on pairwise subsampling, the degree of clonotype sharing among donors was expected to be affected by sequencing depth. Compared with non-shared clonotypes, clonotypes shared by all four sorted-subset donors had higher generation probabilities.

CD8 naive samples consisted of CD45RO-negative cells that were positively selected for CCR7, yielding a CD45RA+CCR7+ population without TemRA cells. Healthy HIV-negative adults with no recently reported acute infections or vaccinations were included as donors. All donors were Caucasian adults living in Nashville, Tennessee, USA. Blood was obtained by leukapheresis, after which PBMCs were separated by Ficoll-Histopaque density gradient centrifugation and cryopreserved in liquid nitrogen vapor phase. Analytical flow cytometry was used to check the purity and quantity of every magnetically sorted T cell population. Each sorted fraction had its genomic DNA isolated and then quantified by UV absorbance on a Nanodrop 2000c. Trimming accounts for 6 bases at V and 7 bases at J, while the number of junction bases matched to no gene is 4. The CDR3, from cysteine to phenylalanine, totals 14 residues. Only the CDR3 DNA stays, 42 bases, in frame from base 1. CDR1 and CDR2 are read off the germline V gene (reference sequence) as LNHDA and SQIVND.

Using the deep immunoSEQ assay, TCR CDR3 regions were amplified from genomic DNA by multiplex PCR. For each cell subset, the extracted genomic DNA was distributed evenly across all wells of several immunoSEQ 96-well plates, and each plate served as one replicate. For sorted subsets, around 0.2 ug genomic DNA, equal to about 30,000 T cell genomes, was loaded into each replicate PCR. Purified libraries were quantified with a Qubit 3.0 fluorometer, sized on a Bioanalyzer 2100, and re-quantified with the KAPA Library Quantification kit. Each immunoSEQ 96-well plate was sequenced on its own single-read 150-cycle Illumina NextSeq 550 flow cell. From the authors' description of their analysis: Because only junctional sequences without quality scores were contained in the immunoSEQ output, filtering matching that applied to full-length reads could not be performed. To assign V/J genes and CDR3, sequences were annotated using PyIR, a Python wrapper for IgBLAST v1.9, with IMGT germline references. Any read was removed if the V/J assignment was weak (E-value above 1e-6), the CDR3 was missing, or the read contained stop codons, out-of-frame junctions, or ambiguous translated residues. V3J clonotypes were defined as sequences sharing an identical inferred V gene, J gene, and CDR3 amino acid sequence. To compute the percentage overlap between repertoires, the number of shared unique clonotypes was divided by the size of the smaller repertoire. Repertoire richness was assessed with RTK rarefaction, the Chao1 estimator, and Recon v2.1 estimates of unobserved clonotypes. For all TCRbeta clonotypes obtained by the gDNA method from a few donors, generation probabilities were computed with OLGA. TCRdb provides this immuneACCESS table in a form limited to in-frame rearrangements. Some clones are lacking; in checked studies, under half of them reflect an unresolved V gene, and why the rest are absent is not known. That table furnishes V, J and clone size, whereas the DNA furnished D and trimming. Across this sample there are some 2,000,000 clones, with about 95% seen only once. The top ten hold 0.85% to 1.2% of the sample.

The chain uses TRBV19 and TRBJ2-1; a stretch of 12 junction bases matches TRBD2. The origin of this receptor is a man aged 18 to 29 in good health. Sample: naive CD8+ T cells sorted from blood. The meaning of the sample's cell subset or site label: CD45RA+CCR7+. The CDR3 loop reads CASSLAGGPNEQFF. The DNA sequence is TGTGCCAGTAGCCTAGCGGGGGGGCCTAATGAGCAGTTCTTC.